The 10 T cell receptor beta chains in this list originate from one sample, sequenced in a study of blood T cell repertoires in COVID-19. Measured with immunoSEQ multiplex PCR; TCRdb has only the in-frame clones, and not every one. The table has 95,000 to 150,000 clones, approximately 90% seen once. Specimen: peripheral blood. The receptors come from a man between 65 and 85 years old with active or convalescent COVID-19.

The chain employs TRBV5-6 and TRBJ2-3; 8 bases fit TRBD2. Losses at the gene ends were 4 bases for V and 5 bases for J; bases not matched to a gene: 9. This CDR3 is built from 15 residues. Germline lookup yields CDR1 SGHDT and CDR2 YYEEEE. CDR3 residues: CASSPLSGTRDTQYF. The CDR3 nucleotides read TGTGCCAGCAGCCCCCTTAGCGGGACACGAGATACGCAGTATTTT.

A few counts support this clone. This chain joins TRBV28 and TRBJ2-7; 9 bases agree with TRBD1. The germline V gene encodes CDR1 MDHEN and CDR2 SYDVKM. With V trimmed by 5 bases and J by 2 bases, 10 bases remained unmatched. The CDR3 loop spans 16 amino acids. The CDR3 DNA sequence: TGTGCCAGCAGTCCCCCCCGACAGGGGGAGCCCTACGAGCAGTACTTC. Residues: CASSPPRQGEPYEQYF. The full variable domain, completed using reference TRBV28 and TRBJ2-7, is DVKVTQSSRYLVKRTGEKVFLECVQDMDHENMFWYRQDPGLGLRLIYFSYDVKMKEKGDIPEGYSVSREKKERFSLILESASTNQTSMYLCASSPPRQGEPYEQYFGPGTRLTVT.

This clone has just one count. The gene calls are TRBV28 and TRBJ2-3; weak D call: TRBD2 (6 bases). Trimming pared 2 bases from V and 4 bases from J, leaving 13 bases between. The CDR3 totals 15 residues. CDR1 MDHEN and CDR2 SYDVKM come from the germline V gene. The CDR3 sequence is CASSLVAGGPDTQYF. The DNA for the CDR3 is TGTGCCAGCAGTTTAGTGGCTGGAGGGCCAGATACGCAGTATTTT.

The V gene is TRBV5-1, the J gene TRBJ1-5; maybe TRBD1 (6 bases). Germline V gives CDR1 SGHRS, CDR2 YFSETQ. This CDR3 has 15 residues. Trimming pared 4 bases from V and 4 bases from J, leaving 15 bases between. The CDR3 coding sequence is TGCGCCAGCAGCCCGACAGGCCTACTGAATCAGCCCCAGCATTTT. Residues: CASSPTGLLNQPQHF. Drawing the rest from reference TRBV5-1 and TRBJ1-5, the complete variable domain is KAGVTQTPRYLIKTRGQQVTLSCSPISGHRSVSWYQQTPGQGLQFLFEYFSETQRNKGNFPGRFSGRQFSNSRSEMNVSTLELGDSALYLCASSPTGLLNQPQHFGDGTRLSIL.

Concerning this clone: Germline is not matched at one junction end, which may reflect a read error. The V gene is TRBV7-7, the J gene TRBJ2-2; the match to TRBD2 covers 9 bases. CDR1 SSHAT and CDR2 FNYEAQ come from the germline V gene (reference sequence). The CDR3 is made up of 14 amino acids. CDR3 amino acids: CASSLGGRAGELFF. The CDR3, as DNA: TGTGCTAGCAGCTTAGGCGGGAGGGCCGGGGAGCTGTTTTTT.

This rearrangement joins TRBV19 to TRBJ2-2; 8 nucleotides match TRBD2. J gave up 2 bases and V 6 bases, and 5 bases lay outside the gene matches. In germline, CDR1 is LNHDA, CDR2 SQIVND (reference sequence). The CDR3 covers 15 residues. CDR3 in amino acids: CASRYSGTNTGELFF. In DNA form, the CDR3 reads TGTGCCAGTAGGTATAGCGGGACAAACACCGGGGAGCTGTTTTTT.

This chain connects TRBV24-1 to TRBJ2-3; a weak D match, TRBD1 (5 bases). V lost 3 bases and J lost 0, with 12 bases in between. The germline CDR1 and CDR2 sequences are KGHDR and SFDVKD. The CDR3 has 16 amino acids. CDR3 amino acids: CATSDRQRYSTDTQYF. The CDR3 DNA sequence: TGTGCCACCAGTGATCGACAGAGATATAGCACAGATACGCAGTATTTT.

The chain has TRBV6-5 and TRBJ2-7; D is perhaps TRBD1 (7 bases). V gave up 5 bases and J gave up 5 bases, with 19 bases separating them. This CDR3 spans 15 amino acids. Germline V gene sequence: CDR1 MNHEY, CDR2 SVGAGI. This chain's CDR3 is CASSTRDRRNHEQYF. DNA for the CDR3: TGTGCCAGCAGTACGCGGGACAGACGTAATCACGAGCAGTACTTC.

This clone occurred once. The J gene is TRBJ2-7, the V gene TRBV5-1; no clear D. The CDR3 is 16 amino acids. Germline CDR1 is SGHRS and CDR2 is YFSETQ. With 1 base removed from V and 3 bases from J, the gap between germline ends came to 17 bases. The CDR3 DNA follows: TGCGCCAGCAGCTTGCAGGTGGGCTTGGCCAACTACGAGCAGTACTTC. This gives the protein CASSLQVGLANYEQYF.

The chain combines TRBV15 with TRBJ1-3; no firm D call. This CDR3 region has 15 residues. V was pared by 1 base and J by 5 bases, with 12 bases between. The germline V gene encodes CDR1 LNHNV and CDR2 YYDKDF (reference sequence). This CDR3 is CATSRVVGDRNTIYF. The CDR3 DNA is TGTGCCACCAGCAGAGTAGTGGGCGATCGAAACACCATATATTTT. Full variable domain (remainder filled in from reference TRBV15 and TRBJ1-3): DAMVIQNPRYQVTQFGKPVTLSCSQTLNHNVMYWYQQKSSQAPKLLFHYYDKDFNNEADTPDNFQSRRPNTSFCFLDIRSPGLGDTAMYLCATSRVVGDRNTIYFGEGSWLTVV.